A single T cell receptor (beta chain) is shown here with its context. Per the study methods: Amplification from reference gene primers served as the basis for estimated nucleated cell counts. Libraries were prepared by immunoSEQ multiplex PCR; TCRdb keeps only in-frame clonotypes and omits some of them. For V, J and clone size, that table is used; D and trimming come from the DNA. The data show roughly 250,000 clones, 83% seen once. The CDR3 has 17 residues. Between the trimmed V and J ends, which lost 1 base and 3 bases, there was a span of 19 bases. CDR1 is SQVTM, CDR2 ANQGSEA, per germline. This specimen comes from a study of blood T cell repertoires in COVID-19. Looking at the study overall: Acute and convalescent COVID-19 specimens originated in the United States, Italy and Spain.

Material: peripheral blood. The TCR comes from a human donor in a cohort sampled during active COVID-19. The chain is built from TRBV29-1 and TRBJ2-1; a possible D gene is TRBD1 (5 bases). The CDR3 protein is CSVEVGVSRSSYNEQFF. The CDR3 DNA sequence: TGCAGCGTTGAAGTAGGGGTGTCGAGATCAAGCTACAATGAGCAGTTCTTC.